This TCR beta chain was recorded in a study of blood T cell repertoires in COVID-19. As for the study in general: Collection of acute and convalescent COVID-19 samples took place in the United States, Italy and Spain. T cells, B-cell-depleted T cells, or PBMCs provided the cDNA or gDNA that served as material.

CDR1 ENHRY and CDR2 SYGVKD come from the germline V gene. J gave up 4 bases and V 2 bases, and 4 bases lay outside the gene matches. The length of the CDR3 is 14 residues. In the original processing: It was from reference gene primer amplification that nucleated cell counts were estimated. Clones were sequenced by immunoSEQ multiplex PCR, and TCRdb holds only the in-frame ones, with some missing. V and J calls and clone size are as listed in that table; D and trimming were resolved from the DNA. The sample carries fewer than 400,000 clones, approximately 89% recorded once. This chain links TRBV10-3 with TRBJ1-2, with TRBD1 matching over 7 bases. The clonotype was recovered from a woman aged 25 to 39 with COVID-19, enrolled during active disease. Material for sequencing was peripheral blood. The CDR3 loop is CAISEDRAGYGYTF. The CDR3 nucleotides read TGTGCCATCAGTGAGGACAGGGCCGGCTATGGCTACACCTTC.